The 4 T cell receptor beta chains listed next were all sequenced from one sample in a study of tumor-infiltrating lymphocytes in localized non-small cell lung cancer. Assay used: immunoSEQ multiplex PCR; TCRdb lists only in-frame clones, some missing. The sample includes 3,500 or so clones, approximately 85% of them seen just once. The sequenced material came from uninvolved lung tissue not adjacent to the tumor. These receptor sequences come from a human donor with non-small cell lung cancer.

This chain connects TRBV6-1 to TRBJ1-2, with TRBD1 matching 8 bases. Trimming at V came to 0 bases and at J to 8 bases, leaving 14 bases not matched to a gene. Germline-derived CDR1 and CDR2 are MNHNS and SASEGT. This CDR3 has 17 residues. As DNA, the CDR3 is TGTGCCAGCAGTGAAGCGAGGGGAGACAGGGGACGGGGAGGCTACACCTTC. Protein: CASSEARGDRGRGGYTF.

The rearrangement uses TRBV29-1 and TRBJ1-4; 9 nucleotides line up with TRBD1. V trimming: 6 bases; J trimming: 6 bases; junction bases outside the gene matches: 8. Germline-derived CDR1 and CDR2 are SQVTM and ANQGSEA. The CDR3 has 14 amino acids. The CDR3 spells CSVAGTGTYEKLFF. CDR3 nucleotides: TGCAGCGTCGCAGGGACAGGGACTTATGAAAAACTGTTTTTT. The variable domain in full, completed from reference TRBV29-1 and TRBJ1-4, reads SAVISQKPSRDICQRGTSLTIQCQVDSQVTMMFWYRQQPGQSLTLIATANQGSEATYESGFVIDKFPISRPNLTFSTLTVSNMSPEDSSIYLCSVAGTGTYEKLFFGSGTQLSVL.

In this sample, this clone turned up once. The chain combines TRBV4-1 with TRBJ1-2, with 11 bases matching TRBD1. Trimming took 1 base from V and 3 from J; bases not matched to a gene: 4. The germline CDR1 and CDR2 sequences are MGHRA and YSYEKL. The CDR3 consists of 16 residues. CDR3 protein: CASSQGGQGVHYGYTF. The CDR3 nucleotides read TGCGCCAGCAGCCAAGGGGGACAGGGGGTGCACTATGGCTACACCTTC.

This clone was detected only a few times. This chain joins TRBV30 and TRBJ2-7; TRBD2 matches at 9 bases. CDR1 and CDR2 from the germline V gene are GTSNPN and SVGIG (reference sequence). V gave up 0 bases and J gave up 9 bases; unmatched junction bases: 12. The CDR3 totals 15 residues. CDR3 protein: CAWSVHGAGGGAQYF. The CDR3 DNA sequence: TGTGCCTGGAGTGTACACGGAGCGGGAGGTGGAGCGCAGTACTTC.